Listed below are T cell receptor beta chains from one sample, sequenced in a study of shared clonotypes between healthy human individuals. Produced via immunoSEQ multiplex PCR; TCRdb's table is partial and in-frame only. The data show roughly 510,000 clones, with approximately 79% seen just once and around an eighth held by the top ten. Sample: PBMCs. The source is a woman aged 35 to 49 in good health. Some clones in this sample may be carry-over from other donors' samples. The CDR3 runs from the conserved cysteine through the conserved F or W. Each record gives: V gene, clone size, J gene, D gene, CDR3 length, CDR3 protein, CDR3 DNA. D genes are given only for firm matches. The size entry is marked missing in some rows and otherwise reads once, few, many or a size class.

>TRBV9|NA|TRBJ2-7|TRBD2|15
CASSVLAGGPYEQYF
TGTGCCAGCAGCGTGCTAGCGGGAGGGCCCTACGAGCAGTACTTC
>TRBV4-1|NA|TRBJ1-1|TRBD1|15
CASSQEQGTGTEAFF
TGCGCCAGCAGCCAAGAACAGGGGACGGGCACTGAAGCTTTCTTT
>TRBV7-3|NA|TRBJ2-3|NA|14
CASSLMGGTDTQYF
TGTGCCAGCAGCTTAATGGGGGGCACAGATACGCAGTATTTT
>TRBV10-3|once|TRBJ1-1|NA|15
CAIRTAGATNTEAFF
TGTGCCATCAGGACAGCAGGGGCAACCAACACTGAAGCTTTCTTT
>TRBV6-1|NA|TRBJ2-3|NA|15
CASSVSGASTDTQYF
TGTGCCAGCAGTGTTTCGGGAGCTAGCACAGATACGCAGTATTTT
>TRBV6-5|NA|TRBJ2-1|NA|14
CASWARSSYNEQFF
TGTGCCAGCTGGGCTAGAAGCTCCTACAATGAGCAGTTCTTC
>TRBV29-1|NA|TRBJ1-5|TRBD1|13
CSVAGTGDQPQHF
TGCAGCGTTGCCGGGACAGGGGATCAGCCCCAGCATTTT
>TRBV15|once|TRBJ2-7|NA|13
CATSRDRHREQYF
TGTGCCACCAGCAGAGATCGGCACCGCGAGCAGTACTTC
>TRBV28|NA|TRBJ2-4|TRBD1|18
CASSLGVLRGLAKNIQYF
TGTGCCAGCAGTTTAGGCGTCCTCAGGGGGCTAGCCAAAAACATTCAGTACTTC
>TRBV2|NA|TRBJ2-1|NA|13
CASSVFGNNEQFF
TGTGCCAGCAGTGTTTTCGGGAACAATGAGCAGTTCTTC
>TRBV29-1|NA|TRBJ2-7|NA|15
CSVGFSISLSYEQYF
TGCAGCGTTGGCTTTAGCATTAGTCTCTCCTACGAGCAGTACTTC
>TRBV7-2|NA|TRBJ2-3|NA|14
CASSLAGNTDTQYF
TGTGCCAGCAGCTTAGCCGGGAACACAGATACGCAGTATTTT
>TRBV5-1|few|TRBJ2-1|NA|14
CASKEEPGVNEQFF
TGCGCCAGCAAGGAGGAACCAGGGGTAAATGAGCAGTTCTTC
>TRBV7-2|NA|TRBJ1-1|TRBD1|15
CASSLGDRRNTEAFF
TGTGCCAGCAGCTTGGGGGACAGGAGGAACACTGAAGCTTTCTTT
>TRBV19|NA|TRBJ2-2|TRBD1|15
CASSPGQGGTGELFF
TGTGCCAGTAGCCCTGGACAGGGAGGCACCGGGGAGCTGTTTTTT
>TRBV5-1|few|TRBJ2-2|TRBD2|15
CASSDGGGNTGELFF
TGCGCCAGCAGCGACGGCGGGGGGAACACCGGGGAGCTGTTTTTT
>TRBV9|NA|TRBJ2-1|TRBD2|14
CASSVMGLSNEQFF
TGTGCCAGCAGCGTTATGGGACTAAGTAATGAGCAGTTCTTC
>TRBV27|once|TRBJ2-1|TRBD2|14
CASSFLAGSLEQFF
TGTGCCAGCAGTTTTCTAGCGGGAAGTCTTGAGCAGTTCTTC
>TRBV10-3|few|TRBJ2-3|NA|16
CAITPLMAGPTDTQYF
TGTGCCATCACCCCCCTTATGGCAGGCCCCACAGATACGCAGTATTTT
>TRBV9|NA|TRBJ2-3|NA|15
CASSVMGDSTDTQYF
TGTGCCAGCAGCGTGATGGGAGATAGCACAGATACGCAGTATTTT
>TRBV5-4|NA|TRBJ2-7|TRBD2|15
CASSFTSGASYEQYF
TGTGCCAGCAGCTTTACTAGCGGGGCGTCCTACGAGCAGTACTTC
>TRBV5-1|NA|TRBJ1-4|NA|15
CASSGSNTVDEKLFF
TGCGCCAGCAGCGGGTCAAACACCGTGGATGAAAAACTGTTTTTT
>TRBV19|few|TRBJ2-3|NA|13
CASSIQGTDTQYF
TGTGCCAGTAGTATACAGGGCACAGATACGCAGTATTTT
>TRBV7-7|NA|TRBJ1-2|NA|15
CASSLSPKCRKTYGF
TGTGCCAGCAGCTTATCGCCTAAGTGCCGAAAGACCTATGGCTTC
>TRBV5-8|NA|TRBJ2-1|TRBD2|15
CASSLRLAEYNEQFF
TGTGCCAGCAGCTTGCGACTAGCGGAGTACAATGAGCAGTTCTTC
>TRBV19|NA|TRBJ2-1|TRBD2|15
CASRPSGLSYNEQFF
TGTGCCAGTAGGCCTAGCGGCCTCTCCTACAATGAGCAGTTCTTC
>TRBV6-6|NA|TRBJ2-5|NA|14
CASSYGRLVETQYF
TGTGCCAGCAGTTACGGTAGGCTGGTGGAGACCCAGTACTTC
>TRBV25-1|few|TRBJ2-7|NA|10
CASSDHEQYF
TGTGCCAGCAGTGACCACGAGCAGTACTTC
>TRBV7-2|NA|TRBJ2-7|NA|14
CASSLTGSSYEQYF
TGTGCCAGCAGCTTAACCGGGAGCTCCTACGAGCAGTACTTC